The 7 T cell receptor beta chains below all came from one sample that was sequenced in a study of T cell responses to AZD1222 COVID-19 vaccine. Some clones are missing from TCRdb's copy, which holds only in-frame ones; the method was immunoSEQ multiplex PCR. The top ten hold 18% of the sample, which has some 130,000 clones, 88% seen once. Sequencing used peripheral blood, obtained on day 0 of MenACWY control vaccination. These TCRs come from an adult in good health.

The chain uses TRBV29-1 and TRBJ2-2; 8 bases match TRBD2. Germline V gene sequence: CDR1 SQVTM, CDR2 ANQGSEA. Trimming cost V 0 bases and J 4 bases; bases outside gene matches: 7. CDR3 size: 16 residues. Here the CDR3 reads CSVEDGLAGATGELFF. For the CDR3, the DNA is TGCAGCGTTGAAGATGGCCTAGCGGGTGCCACCGGGGAGCTGTTTTTT.

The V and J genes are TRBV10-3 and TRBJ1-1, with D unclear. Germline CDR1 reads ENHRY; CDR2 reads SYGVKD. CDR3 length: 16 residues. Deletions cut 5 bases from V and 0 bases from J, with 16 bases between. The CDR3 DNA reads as TGTGCCATCAGTCAATACATAGCTACCATGAACACTGAAGCTTTCTTT. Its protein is CAISQYIATMNTEAFF.

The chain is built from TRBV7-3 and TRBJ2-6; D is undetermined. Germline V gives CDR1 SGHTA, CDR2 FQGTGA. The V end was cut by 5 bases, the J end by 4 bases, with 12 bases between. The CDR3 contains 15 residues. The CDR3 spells CASSPQGPGANVLTF. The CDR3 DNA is TGTGCCAGCAGCCCCCAAGGGCCCGGGGCCAACGTCCTGACTTTC.

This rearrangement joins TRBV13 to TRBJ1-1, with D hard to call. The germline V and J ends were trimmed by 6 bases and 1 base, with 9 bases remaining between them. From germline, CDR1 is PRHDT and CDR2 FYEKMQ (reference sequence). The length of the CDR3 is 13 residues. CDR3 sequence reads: CASRYGRNTEAFF. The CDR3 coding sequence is TGTGCCAGCAGATATGGAAGGAACACTGAAGCTTTCTTT.

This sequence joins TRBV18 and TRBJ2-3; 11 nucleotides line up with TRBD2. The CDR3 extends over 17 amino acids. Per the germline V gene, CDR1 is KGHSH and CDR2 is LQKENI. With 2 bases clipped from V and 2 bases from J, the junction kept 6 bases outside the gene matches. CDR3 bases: TGTGCCAGCTCACCAACTCCACTAGCGGGAGTCACAGATACGCAGTATTTT. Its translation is CASSPTPLAGVTDTQYF.

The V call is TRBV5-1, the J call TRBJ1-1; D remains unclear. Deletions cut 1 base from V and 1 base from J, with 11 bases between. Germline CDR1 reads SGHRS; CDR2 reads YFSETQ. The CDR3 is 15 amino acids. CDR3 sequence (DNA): TGCGCCAGCAGCTTGTTTGGCACTGAGAACACTGAAGCTTTCTTT. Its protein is CASSLFGTENTEAFF.

CDR3 loop: CASSLAPRPAYEQYF. CDR3 DNA sequence: TGTGCCAGCAGCTTAGCCCCAAGGCCAGCCTACGAGCAGTACTTC. J is TRBJ2-7 and V is TRBV7-2; D gene ambiguous. Trimming removed 0 bases at V and 2 bases at J, with 11 bases between. The CDR3 runs 15 residues. Germline loops: CDR1 SGHTA, CDR2 FQGNSA.